A selection of T cell receptor beta chains follows, all from one sample in a study of shared clonotypes between healthy human individuals. Method: immunoSEQ multiplex PCR; TCRdb's copy keeps in-frame clones and lacks some. This table holds 2 million to 2.5 million clones, 85% to 95% found once. Sequencing used naive CD4+ T cells from PBMCs. These receptors were collected from a man between 18 and 35 years old in good health. Some clones in this sample may be carry-over from other donors' samples. Each CDR3 is given without its conserved first and last residue. A D gene is named only where the DNA matches it firmly.

V: TRBV11-3; D: TRBD2; J: TRBJ2-3; CDR3: ASSLAPTSGSTDTQY
V: TRBV2; D: TRBD1; J: TRBJ2-3; CDR3: ASRRGQGGRLADTQY
V: TRBV7-2; D: NA; J: TRBJ1-5; CDR3: ASSLVVRGNQPQH
V: TRBV5-1; D: NA; J: TRBJ2-2; CDR3: ASSSLRGGPGELF
V: TRBV7-9; D: TRBD1; J: TRBJ1-1; CDR3: ASSPWDRWNTEAF
V: TRBV5-1; D: NA; J: TRBJ1-5; CDR3: ASSFPVLTENQPQH
V: TRBV20-1; D: NA; J: TRBJ2-3; CDR3: SANGVDTQY
V: TRBV29-1; D: TRBD1; J: TRBJ1-2; CDR3: SVTGGQADPYGYT
V: TRBV11-3; D: TRBD2; J: TRBJ2-7; CDR3: ASSPNSGRINEQY
V: TRBV2; D: NA; J: TRBJ1-1; CDR3: ASSEIGVEEAF
V: TRBV30; D: NA; J: TRBJ1-1; CDR3: AWKVSPNTEAF
V: TRBV7-9; D: TRBD1; J: TRBJ1-1; CDR3: ASSLPRTGETEAF
V: TRBV5-1; D: NA; J: TRBJ2-1; CDR3: ASYFGVGPYNEQF
V: TRBV20-1; D: NA; J: TRBJ1-2; CDR3: SAPEGFGYT
V: TRBV5-4; D: TRBD1; J: TRBJ2-2; CDR3: ASSPGGTGATGELF
V: TRBV6-1; D: NA; J: TRBJ1-6; CDR3: ASSEAPGVGSPLH
V: TRBV18; D: NA; J: TRBJ1-2; CDR3: ASSRGGNYGYT
V: TRBV30; D: NA; J: TRBJ1-5; CDR3: AWALEGRQPQH
V: TRBV29-1; D: NA; J: TRBJ1-1; CDR3: SVESIAPGRRNTEAF
V: TRBV11-2; D: TRBD2; J: TRBJ2-7; CDR3: ASSKREGRSYEQY
V: TRBV5-5; D: TRBD1; J: TRBJ1-4; CDR3: ASSTTGTGLEKLF
V: TRBV11-3; D: NA; J: TRBJ2-7; CDR3: ASSPTRGDTGLYEQY
V: TRBV6-6; D: NA; J: TRBJ2-7; CDR3: ASSYFSEQY
V: TRBV5-1; D: TRBD1; J: TRBJ2-3; CDR3: ASREQGAPVDTQY
V: TRBV5-1; D: TRBD1; J: TRBJ1-2; CDR3: ASSADRSGYGYT
V: TRBV5-1; D: NA; J: TRBJ1-4; CDR3: ASSFGEKLF